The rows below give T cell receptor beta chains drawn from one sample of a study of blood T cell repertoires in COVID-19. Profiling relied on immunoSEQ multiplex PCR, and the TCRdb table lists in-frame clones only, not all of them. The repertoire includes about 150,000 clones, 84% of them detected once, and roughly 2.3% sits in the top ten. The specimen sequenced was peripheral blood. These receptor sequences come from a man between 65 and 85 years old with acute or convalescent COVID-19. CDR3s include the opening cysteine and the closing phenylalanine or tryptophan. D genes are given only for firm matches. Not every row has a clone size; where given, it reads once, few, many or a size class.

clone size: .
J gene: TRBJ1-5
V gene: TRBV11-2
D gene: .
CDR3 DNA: TGTGCCAGCAGCCCAGGGGTAGGCAATCAGCCCCAGCATTTT
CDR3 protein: CASSPGVGNQPQHF

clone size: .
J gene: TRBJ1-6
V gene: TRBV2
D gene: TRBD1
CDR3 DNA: TGTGCCAGCAAGGGCGGAAGGGACAGCTCACCCCTCCACTTT
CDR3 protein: CASKGGRDSSPLHF

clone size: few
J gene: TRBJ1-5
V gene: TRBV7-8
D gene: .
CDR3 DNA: TGTGCCAGCAGCTTAGGGCGGCCAGAAAATCAGCCCCAGCATTTT
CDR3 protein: CASSLGRPENQPQHF

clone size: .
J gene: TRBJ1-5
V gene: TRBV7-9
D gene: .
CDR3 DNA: TGTGCCAGCAGCTACACCTGGGGAGATCTCAATCAGCCCCAGCATTTT
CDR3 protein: CASSYTWGDLNQPQHF

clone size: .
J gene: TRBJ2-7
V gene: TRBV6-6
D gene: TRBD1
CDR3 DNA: TGTGCCAGCAGTTACTCGACAGGGGCGAGTTACGAGCAGTACTTC
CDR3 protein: CASSYSTGASYEQYF

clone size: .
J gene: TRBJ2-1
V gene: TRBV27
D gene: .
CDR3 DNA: TGTGCCAGCAGCCAGGGCCGCTCCTACAATGAGCAGTTCTTC
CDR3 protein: CASSQGRSYNEQFF

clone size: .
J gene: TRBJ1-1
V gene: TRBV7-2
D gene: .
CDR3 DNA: TGTGCCAGCAGCTTAACAGGAATCGAAGCTTTCTTT
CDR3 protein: CASSLTGIEAFF

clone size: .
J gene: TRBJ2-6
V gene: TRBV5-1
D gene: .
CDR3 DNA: TGCGCCAGCACCCTCGGGTGGCCTGGGGCCAACGTCCTGACTTTC
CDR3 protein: CASTLGWPGANVLTF

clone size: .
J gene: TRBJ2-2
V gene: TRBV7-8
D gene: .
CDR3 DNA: TGTGCCAGCAGAGCGACAGAGAACACCGGGGAGCTGTTTTTT
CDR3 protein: CASRATENTGELFF

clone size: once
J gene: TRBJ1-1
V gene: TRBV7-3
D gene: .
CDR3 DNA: TGTGCCAGCAGCTTAATCCCTAGGGAGACTGAAGCTTTCTTT
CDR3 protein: CASSLIPRETEAFF

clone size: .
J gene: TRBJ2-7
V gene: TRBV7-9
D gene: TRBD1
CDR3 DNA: TGTGCCAGCAGCGGGAGACAGGGGTCGAGGGAGCAGTACTTC
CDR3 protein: CASSGRQGSREQYF

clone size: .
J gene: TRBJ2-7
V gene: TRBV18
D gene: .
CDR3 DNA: TGTGCCAGCTCACCACAACAGGGCAACTCCTACGAGCAGTACTTC
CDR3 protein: CASSPQQGNSYEQYF

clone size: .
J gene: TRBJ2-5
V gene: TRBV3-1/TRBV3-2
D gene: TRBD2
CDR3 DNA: TGTGCCAGCAGCCTTCACGCGACTAGCGGGGGGGGCGAGACCCAGTACTTC
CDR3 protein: CASSLHATSGGGETQYF

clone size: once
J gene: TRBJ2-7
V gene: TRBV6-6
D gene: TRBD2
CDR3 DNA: TGTGCCAGCAGCCAACCCCGGACTAGCGAGCTGAGCTACACTTGCTACGAGCAGTACTTC
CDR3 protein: CASSQPRTSELSYTCYEQYF

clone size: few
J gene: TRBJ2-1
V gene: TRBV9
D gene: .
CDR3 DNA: TGTGCCAGCAGCGTTCGGGGGGACAGGACGTACAATGAGCAGTTCTTC
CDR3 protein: CASSVRGDRTYNEQFF

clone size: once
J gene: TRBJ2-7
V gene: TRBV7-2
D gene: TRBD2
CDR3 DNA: TGTGCCAGCGACGCGGGGGTCCCGGGGGGCGAGCAGTACTTC
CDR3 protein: CASDAGVPGGEQYF

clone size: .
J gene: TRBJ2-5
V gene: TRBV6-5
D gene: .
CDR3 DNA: TGTGCCAGCAATACGACACCCTCGGGGGAGACCCAGTACTTC
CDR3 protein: CASNTTPSGETQYF

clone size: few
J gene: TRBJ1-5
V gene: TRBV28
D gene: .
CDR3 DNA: TGTGCCAGCAGTCAAAGCGGGGCCCGTCAGCCCCAGCATTTT
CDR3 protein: CASSQSGARQPQHF

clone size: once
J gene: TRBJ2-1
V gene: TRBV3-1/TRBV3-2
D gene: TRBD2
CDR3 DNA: TGTGCCAGCAGCCAAGATAGGACTAGCGGTGACAATGAGCAGTTCTTC
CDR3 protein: CASSQDRTSGDNEQFF

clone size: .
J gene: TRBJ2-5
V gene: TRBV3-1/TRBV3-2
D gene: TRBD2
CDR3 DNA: TGTGCCAGCAGCCAAGTACTAGCGGGGGGAAACCAAGAGACCCAGTACTTC
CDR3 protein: CASSQVLAGGNQETQYF

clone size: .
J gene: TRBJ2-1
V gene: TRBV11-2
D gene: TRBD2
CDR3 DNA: TGTGCCAGCAGCTTAGGTGCTAGCGGGAGTGGTGAGCAGTTCTTC
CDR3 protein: CASSLGASGSGEQFF

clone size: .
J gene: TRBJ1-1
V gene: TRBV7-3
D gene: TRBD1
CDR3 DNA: TGTGCCAGCAGTCCTACAGGGGCAAGTACTGAAGCTTTCTTT
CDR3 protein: CASSPTGASTEAFF

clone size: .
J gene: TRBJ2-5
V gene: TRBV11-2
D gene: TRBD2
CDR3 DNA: TGTGCCAGCAGCTGGGGGACGGGAGGGGAGGTCGAGACCCAGTACTTC
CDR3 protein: CASSWGTGGEVETQYF

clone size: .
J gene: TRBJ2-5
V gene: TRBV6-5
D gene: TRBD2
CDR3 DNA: TGTGCCAGCAGTTACTCCGCGGGGGGCACACGCCTGACCCAGTACTTC
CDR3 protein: CASSYSAGGTRLTQYF

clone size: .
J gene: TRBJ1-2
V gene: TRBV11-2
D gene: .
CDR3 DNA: TGTGCCAGCAGCCGGCAGCGGACGGGGTATGGCTACACCTTC
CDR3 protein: CASSRQRTGYGYTF

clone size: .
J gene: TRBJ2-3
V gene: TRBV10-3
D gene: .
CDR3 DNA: TGTGCCATCAGCCAGGGACTGAGCACAGATACGCAGTATTTT
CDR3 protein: CAISQGLSTDTQYF

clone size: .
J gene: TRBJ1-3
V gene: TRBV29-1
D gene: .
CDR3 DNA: TGCAGCGCCACAGGGTGGCCTGGAAACACCATATATTTT
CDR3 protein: CSATGWPGNTIYF

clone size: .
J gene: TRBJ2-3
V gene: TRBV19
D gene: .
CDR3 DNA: TGTGCCAGTAGTAGGTACCCGGAGATCACAGATACGCAGTATTTT
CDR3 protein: CASSRYPEITDTQYF

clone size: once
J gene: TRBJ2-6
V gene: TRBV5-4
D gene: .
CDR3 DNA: TGTGCCAGCAGCTTGAACGGGGCTGGGGCCAACGTCCTGACTTTC
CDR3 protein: CASSLNGAGANVLTF

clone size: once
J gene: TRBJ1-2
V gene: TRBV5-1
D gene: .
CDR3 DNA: TGCGCCAGCAGCTCGGCACAGGGAACTCTCTATGGCTACACCTTC
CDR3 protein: CASSSAQGTLYGYTF

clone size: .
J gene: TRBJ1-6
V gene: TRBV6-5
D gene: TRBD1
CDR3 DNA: TGTGCCAGCAGTTACTCCCGGAAGGGGGCAGATTCACCCCTCCACTTT
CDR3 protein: CASSYSRKGADSPLHF

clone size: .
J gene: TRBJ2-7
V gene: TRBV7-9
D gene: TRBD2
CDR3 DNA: TGTGCCAGCAGCCCCGGGGGGTCGGCCTACGAGCAGTACTTC
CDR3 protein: CASSPGGSAYEQYF

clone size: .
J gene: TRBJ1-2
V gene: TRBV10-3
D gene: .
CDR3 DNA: TGTGCCATCAGTGGAGGAGGGGCCAGGTACTATGGCTACACCTTC
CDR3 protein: CAISGGGARYYGYTF

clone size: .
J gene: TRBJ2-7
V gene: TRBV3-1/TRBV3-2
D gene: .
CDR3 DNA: TGTGCCAGCAGCAAAACGGGACAAACCTACGAGCAGTACTTC
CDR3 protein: CASSKTGQTYEQYF

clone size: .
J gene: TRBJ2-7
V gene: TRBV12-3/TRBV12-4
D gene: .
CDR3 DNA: TGTGCCAGCAGCTCCTCTGAGAACTACGAGCAGTACTTC
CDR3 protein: CASSSSENYEQYF

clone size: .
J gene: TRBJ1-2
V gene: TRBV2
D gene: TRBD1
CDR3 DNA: TGTGCCAGCGCCCCAGGGGGCGCGGAAGGCTACACCTTC
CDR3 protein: CASAPGGAEGYTF

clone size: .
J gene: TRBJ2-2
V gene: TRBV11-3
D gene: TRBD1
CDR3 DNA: TGTGCCAGCAGCTTTGAGGGGGCGGTCACCGGGGAGCTGTTTTTT
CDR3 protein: CASSFEGAVTGELFF

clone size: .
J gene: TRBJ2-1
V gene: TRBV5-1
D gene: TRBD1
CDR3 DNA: TGCGCCAGCAGCATGGACAGGGTCCATGAGCAGTTCTTC
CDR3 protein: CASSMDRVHEQFF

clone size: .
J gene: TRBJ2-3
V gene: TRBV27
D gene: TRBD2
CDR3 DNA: TGTGCCAGCAGTTTTGAGACTAGCGGGTCAGATACGCAGTATTTT
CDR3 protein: CASSFETSGSDTQYF

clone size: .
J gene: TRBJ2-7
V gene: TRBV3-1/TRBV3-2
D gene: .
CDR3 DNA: TGTGCCAGCAGCCAAGGACAGTCTTCCCTCCTCGAGCAGTACTTC
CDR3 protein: CASSQGQSSLLEQYF

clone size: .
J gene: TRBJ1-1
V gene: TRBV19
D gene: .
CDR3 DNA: TGTGCCAGCCGCGACAGGATGAACACTGAAGCTTTCTTT
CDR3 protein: CASRDRMNTEAFF

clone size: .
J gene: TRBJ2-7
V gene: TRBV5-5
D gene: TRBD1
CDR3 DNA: TGTGCCAGCAGCCTGGCGGGGACAGGGTCCGGCGAGCAGTACTTC
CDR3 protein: CASSLAGTGSGEQYF

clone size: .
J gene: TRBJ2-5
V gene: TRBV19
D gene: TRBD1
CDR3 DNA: TGTGCCAGTAGTATGGACAGGGGCCGGCGAGAGACCCAGTACTTC
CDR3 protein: CASSMDRGRRETQYF

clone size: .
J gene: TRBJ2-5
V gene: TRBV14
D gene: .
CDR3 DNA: TGTGCCAGCAGCCAAGGCAGGTGGGAGACCCAGTACTTC
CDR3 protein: CASSQGRWETQYF

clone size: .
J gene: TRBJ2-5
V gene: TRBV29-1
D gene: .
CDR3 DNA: TGCAGCGTTGCCCAGGTGGACTTCCTAGAGACCCAGTACTTC
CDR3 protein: CSVAQVDFLETQYF

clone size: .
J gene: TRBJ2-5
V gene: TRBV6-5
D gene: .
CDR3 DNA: TGTGCCAGCGAGGCGCCGGGGAGGGAGACCCAGTACTTC
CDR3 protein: CASEAPGRETQYF

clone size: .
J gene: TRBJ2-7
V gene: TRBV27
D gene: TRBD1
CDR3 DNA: TGTGCCAGCAGTTTGGGCAGGACAGGGAGCTCCTACGAGCAGTACTTC
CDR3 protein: CASSLGRTGSSYEQYF

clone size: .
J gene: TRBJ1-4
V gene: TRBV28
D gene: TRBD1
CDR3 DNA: TGTGCCAGCAGAGTACCGGGACAGGGGGCCGAAAAACTGTTTTTT
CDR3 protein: CASRVPGQGAEKLFF